This T cell receptor (beta chain) was found in a study of blood T cell repertoires in COVID-19. The repertoire was sequenced with immunoSEQ multiplex PCR; TCRdb's copy has only in-frame clones and lacks some. This table has 190,000 or so clones, approximately 87% appearing once. The trim removed 4 bases at V and 3 bases at J, leaving 5 bases unmatched. The CDR3 runs 14 residues. Germline CDR1 reads LNHNV; CDR2 reads YYDKDF (reference sequence). The chain has TRBV15 and TRBJ1-1, with TRBD1 identical over 7 bases. This clonotype originated in a woman aged 70-85 years with acute or convalescent COVID-19. The source material was peripheral blood. In DNA form, the CDR3 reads TGTGCCACCAGCATCCGCAGGGGGGACACTGAAGCTTTCTTT. It specifies CATSIRRGDTEAFF.